Listed below are T cell receptor beta chains from one sample, sequenced in a study of somatic mutations in cytotoxic T cells in rheumatoid arthritis. Clones were sequenced by immunoSEQ multiplex PCR, and TCRdb holds only the in-frame ones, with some missing. The table lists 6,000 to 7,000 clones, roughly four fifths of them singletons. The sequencing sample was made of CD8+ T cells sorted from blood. The receptors shown here come from a woman aged 55-69 years in good health. CDR3s include the opening cysteine and the closing phenylalanine or tryptophan. Fields, in order: V gene, clone size, CDR3 length, CDR3 protein. For some rows the clone size is stated as once, few or many, or as a class when expanded; others skip it.

>TRBV19|NA|11
CASSIGALQFF
>TRBV11-2|NA|13
CASSLDGHTEAFF
>TRBV6-1|NA|14
CASSPTGDGSPLHF
>TRBV19|once|13
CASSTGLESEQFF
>TRBV30|NA|13
CAWSGLGQETQYF
>TRBV27|once|17
CASSLFPPPGMNTEAFF
>TRBV19|once|12
CASSIGLSEQFF
>TRBV2|NA|14
CASSALASQETQYF
>TRBV6-5|NA|13
CASKAGERQPQHF
>TRBV27|NA|14
CASKGQVGKNIQYF
>TRBV7-9|once|16
CASSHPGTSDYNEQFF
>TRBV6-5|NA|15
CASGSVPGGYNEQFF
>TRBV7-3|NA|13
CASSPTDYNEQFF
>TRBV9|NA|15
CASGTSGDSYNEQFF
>TRBV27|NA|11
CASRSYTEAFF
>TRBV9|NA|15
CASSYADRGNYEQYF
>TRBV19|NA|15
CASTSGTGGGRPQHF
>TRBV25-1|once|14
CATGGTAWEGELFF
>TRBV5-6|NA|13
CASSSEGRETQYF
>TRBV28|NA|14
CASSLWEDAETQYF
>TRBV27|few|14
CATSIGTSSYEKYF
>TRBV6-1|NA|13
CASSPTGDNEQFF
>TRBV15|NA|15
CATSRVPTLQETQYF
>TRBV9|NA|15
CASSTTGSNTGELFF
>TRBV29-1|NA|14
CSVLQGRANYGYTF
>TRBV6-5|NA|15
CASRILAGGEDTQYF
>TRBV6-4|NA|17
CASSDEGQGANTGELFF
>TRBV28|NA|17
CASSLAPGWRDNQPQHF
>TRBV14|NA|15
CASSQEGGGYNEQFF
>TRBV27|NA|14
CASSLGRGSYGYTF
>TRBV6-5|NA|14
CASSPGTSGYEQYF
>TRBV7-2|NA|12
CASSYGQAEQYF
>TRBV6-1|NA|14
CASSIQGAGDTQYF
>TRBV28|NA|13
CASSFQGGYGYTF
>TRBV6-5|NA|14
CASSYLDRGYEQYF
>TRBV10-1|NA|12
CASSGGDGEAFF
>TRBV4-3|NA|16
CASSLLETSPSYEQYF
>TRBV27|NA|15
CASSSPGQGTRGYTF
>TRBV7-9|NA|15
CASRPTSGANYEQYF
>TRBV5-6|NA|16
CAGSLMLAGYTGELFF
>TRBV5-6|NA|15
CASSSRDFNTGELFF
>TRBV27|NA|14
CASSPGLAGPKQFF
>TRBV25-1|NA|13
CAISDRASYEQYF
>TRBV5-6|NA|14
CASSLVRNNYGYTF
>TRBV30|few|13
CAWSGDRGYEQYF
>TRBV11-2|once|15
CASSLTSGFTGELFF
>TRBV4-1|NA|17
CASSQKPTRQPEETQYF
>TRBV5-8|few|15
CASSLAVRAQETQYF
>TRBV19|NA|17
CASNARQGSYSNQPQHF
>TRBV27|NA|15
CASSLDRSSYNEQFF